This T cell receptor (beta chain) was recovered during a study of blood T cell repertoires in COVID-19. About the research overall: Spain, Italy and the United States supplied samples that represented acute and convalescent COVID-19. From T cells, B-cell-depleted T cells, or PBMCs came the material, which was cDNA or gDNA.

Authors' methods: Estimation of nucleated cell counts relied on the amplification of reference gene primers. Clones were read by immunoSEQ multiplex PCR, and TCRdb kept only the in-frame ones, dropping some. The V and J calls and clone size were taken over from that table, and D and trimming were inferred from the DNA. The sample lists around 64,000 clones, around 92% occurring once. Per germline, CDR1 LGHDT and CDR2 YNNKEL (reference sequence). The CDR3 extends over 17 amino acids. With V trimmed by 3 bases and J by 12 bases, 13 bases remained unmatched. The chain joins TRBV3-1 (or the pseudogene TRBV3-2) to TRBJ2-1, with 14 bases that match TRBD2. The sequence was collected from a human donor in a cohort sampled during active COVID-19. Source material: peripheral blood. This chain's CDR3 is CASSHWATSGGGQGQFF. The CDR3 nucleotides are TGTGCCAGCAGCCACTGGGCGACTAGCGGGGGGGGCCAGGGGCAGTTCTTC.